The 19 T cell receptor beta chains below were found in one sample sequenced in a study of cytomegalovirus exposure and HLA in healthy donors. Vbeta (60) and Jbeta (13) primers were used in the PCR. Data came from immunoSEQ multiplex PCR; TCRdb stores just in-frame clones and leaves some out. Counted here are some 200,000 clones, 75% to 85% occurring once; the ten biggest clones make up 1.2% to 1.5%. The sample consisted of PBMCs. The origin of the receptors is a girl aged 10-17 years in good health and CMV-seronegative.

V usage is TRBV19 and J usage is TRBJ1-1; D unresolved. The germline V gene has CDR1 LNHDA and CDR2 SQIVND (reference sequence). Trimming removed 3 bases from V and 11 bases from J, with 22 bases in between. The CDR3 is 15 amino acids. CDR3 loop: CASSINPIPVGVAFF. The DNA of the CDR3 is TGTGCCAGTAGTATTAACCCAATACCGGTCGGGGTCGCTTTCTTT.

V gene TRBV5-1 combines with J gene TRBJ1-2; 8 positions match TRBD1. After removal of 4 bases from V and 2 bases from J, the junction contained 7 bases not matched to a gene. The CDR3 covers 15 residues. Germline CDR1 and CDR2: SGHRS and YFSETQ. The chain's CDR3 is CASSPGTGRNYGYTF. The CDR3 coding sequence is TGCGCCAGCAGCCCCGGGACAGGCAGAAACTATGGCTACACCTTC.

The chain employs TRBV5-1 and TRBJ2-3; maybe TRBD1 (5 bases). The CDR3 contains 15 residues. Germline assignment: CDR1 SGHRS and CDR2 YFSETQ. V was clipped by 7 bases and J by 0 bases, with 15 bases between them. The CDR3 protein is CASRRQSTSTDTQYF. CDR3 sequence (DNA): TGCGCCAGCCGAAGACAGTCTACTAGCACAGATACGCAGTATTTT.

The chain employs TRBV4-2 and TRBJ2-1; 13 bases match TRBD2. J gave up 8 bases and V 4 bases, and 5 bases lay outside the gene matches. Germline V lookup: CDR1 LGHNA, CDR2 YNFKEQ. This CDR3 spans 15 amino acids. The CDR3 spells CASSLGLAGEDEQFF. In nucleotides, the CDR3 is TGTGCCAGCAGCCTCGGACTAGCGGGAGAAGATGAGCAGTTCTTC.

The chain recombines TRBV5-1 with TRBJ2-1; TRBD2 matches at 13 bases. The CDR3 covers 19 residues. J lost 7 bases, V lost 2 bases, and 15 bases had no gene match. Germline V lookup: CDR1 SGHRS, CDR2 YFSETQ. CDR3 sequence: CASSFGGTSGTLVVNEQFF. The CDR3 bases are TGCGCCAGCAGCTTCGGCGGGACTAGCGGGACCCTGGTTGTTAATGAGCAGTTCTTC. The whole variable domain, remainder taken from reference TRBV5-1 and TRBJ2-1, is KAGVTQTPRYLIKTRGQQVTLSCSPISGHRSVSWYQQTPGQGLQFLFEYFSETQRNKGNFPGRFSGRQFSNSRSEMNVSTLELGDSALYLCASSFGGTSGTLVVNEQFFGPGTRLTVL.

This clone was counted a few times. This chain connects TRBV9 to TRBJ1-1, with no clear D. Germline lookup yields CDR1 SGDLS and CDR2 YYNGEE. The V end was cut by 0 bases, the J end by 4 bases, with 7 bases between. CDR3 length: 13 residues. The DNA for the CDR3 is TGTGCCAGCAGCGTAGGGTTTAGCACTGAAGCTTTCTTT. Translation: CASSVGFSTEAFF.

CDR3 region: CASSLVGEGEQYF. The CDR3 DNA is TGTGCCAGCAGCTTAGTGGGGGAGGGGGAGCAGTACTTC. The J gene is TRBJ2-7, the V gene TRBV7-9; 7 bases are a match to TRBD2. V lost 1 base to trimming and J lost 7 bases; unmatched junction nucleotides: 4. The CDR3 sequence is 13 residues long. CDR1 is SEHNR and CDR2 is FQNEAQ in the germline V gene (reference sequence). Using reference TRBV7-9 and TRBJ2-7 for the parts outside the CDR3, the full variable domain is DTGVSQNPRHKITKRGQNVTFRCDPISEHNRLYWYRQTLGQGPEFLTYFQNEAQLEKSRLLSDRFSAERPKGSFSTLEIQRTEQGDSAMYLCASSLVGEGEQYFGPGTRLTVT.

This chain connects TRBV7-9 to TRBJ2-3; maybe TRBD1 (7 bases). V was trimmed by 5 bases and J by 2 bases, leaving 26 bases between them. Germline CDR1 is SEHNR and CDR2 is FQNEAQ (reference sequence). The CDR3 has 19 amino acids. CDR3 residues: CASSQGGDTLITSTDTQYF. CDR3 sequence (DNA): TGTGCCAGCAGCCAGGGGGGAGACACTCTGATTACCTCCACAGATACGCAGTATTTT.

The V call is TRBV11-1, the J call TRBJ1-5, with no clear D. Trimming removed 3 bases at V and 3 bases at J, with 6 bases between. The CDR3 totals 13 residues. Germline CDR1 is SGHAT and CDR2 is FQDESV (reference sequence). As DNA, the CDR3 is TGTGCCAGCAGCTTTGGCTCCAATCAGCCCCAGCATTTT. Its protein is CASSFGSNQPQHF.

This clone was picked up a small number of times. The V gene is TRBV29-1, the J gene TRBJ2-5; the D gene is possibly TRBD1 (5 bases). Looked up from germline, CDR1 is SQVTM and CDR2 is ANQGSEA. CDR3 length: 16 amino acids. V was clipped by 2 bases and J by 1 base, with 17 bases between them. CDR3 sequence reads: CSVETLIQVRQETQYF. In nucleotides, the CDR3 is TGCAGCGTTGAAACCCTTATACAGGTCCGCCAAGAGACCCAGTACTTC.

This clone came up once. J is TRBJ2-5 and V is TRBV6-5; 8 bases line up with TRBD1. The J call may be wrong; the DNA end is better matched by TRBJ2-7. The CDR3 totals 15 residues. Germline V CDR1 and CDR2: MNHEY, SVGAGI. The CDR3 nucleotides read TGTGCCAGCAGTTACTCGCGAGACAGGGGTTACGAGCAGTACTTC. This sequence encodes CASSYSRDRGYEQYF.

This sequence joins TRBV4-1 and TRBJ1-5; D is unclear. The ends were cut back, 4 bases at V and 4 bases at J, with 17 bases in the middle. This CDR3 spans 16 amino acids. The germline V gene has CDR1 MGHRA and CDR2 YSYEKL. Here the CDR3 reads CASSRDNGNLNQPQHF. The DNA for the CDR3 is TGCGCCAGCAGCCGAGATAACGGGAACCTAAATCAGCCCCAGCATTTT.

The rearrangement links TRBV18 to TRBJ1-1; TRBD1 matches 11 bases. Germline loops: CDR1 KGHSH, CDR2 LQKENI. The junction had 16 bases not matched to a gene; V was cut back by 0 bases and J by 1 base. This CDR3 is built from 21 residues. The CDR3 DNA follows: TGTGCCAGCTCACCACCGAGAGGGACAGGGGGGCTCTCGTCGGCGAACACTGAAGCTTTCTTT. As protein: CASSPPRGTGGLSSANTEAFF.

V is TRBV7-9 and J is TRBJ2-7; 7 bases are a match to TRBD2. The V and J ends lost 5 bases and 3 bases, in that order; junction bases with no gene match: 7. Looked up from germline, CDR1 is SEHNR and CDR2 is FQNEAQ (reference sequence). The CDR3 totals 14 residues. CDR3 bases: TGTGCCAGCAGCCACAGCGGGGAATTCTACGAGCAGTACTTC. Its protein is CASSHSGEFYEQYF.

This clone was recorded once. The chain joins TRBV7-2 to TRBJ1-3, with a tentative D call TRBD1 (5 bases). V lost 7 bases and J lost 0, with 22 bases in between. Germline-derived CDR1 and CDR2 are SGHTA and FQGNSA. The CDR3 is 18 residues long. The CDR3 loop reads CASIPGVGGPSSGNTIYF. The CDR3 DNA reads TGTGCCAGCATCCCCGGGGTGGGGGGACCGAGCTCTGGAAACACCATATATTTT.

The rearrangement uses TRBV28 and TRBJ1-1; 7 bases match TRBD1. The germline CDR1 and CDR2 sequences are MDHEN and SYDVKM. The CDR3 runs 15 residues. Losses at the gene ends were 5 bases for V and 4 bases for J; bases not matched to a gene: 10. In nucleotides, the CDR3 is TGTGCCAGCAGTCCTTCTTTCTCAGGGGGCACTGAAGCTTTCTTT. It yields the protein CASSPSFSGGTEAFF.

This clone was detected once. The gene calls are TRBV27 and TRBJ1-6, with D hard to call. V shed 6 bases and J shed 5 bases, with 14 bases lying between them. This CDR3 spans 15 amino acids. Looked up from germline, CDR1 is MNHEY and CDR2 is SMNVEV (reference sequence). The CDR3 loop is CASRRGPNDNSPLHF. CDR3 coding DNA: TGTGCCAGCAGGCGGGGTCCTAACGATAATTCACCCCTCCACTTT.

The rearrangement links TRBV5-1 to TRBJ2-1; TRBD2 might be the D (7 bases). Trimming took 3 bases from V and 14 from J, leaving 21 bases between them. This CDR3 comprises 14 residues. The germline CDR1 and CDR2 sequences are SGHRS and YFSETQ. In DNA, the CDR3 is TGCGCCAGCAGCTCCACCGGGTGGGGGGGCCACGAGTTCTTC. Translating gives CASSSTGWGGHEFF.

V is TRBV28 and J is TRBJ1-4; D unclear. Trimming stripped 5 bases from V and 7 bases from J, with 20 bases between. Germline CDR1 is MDHEN and CDR2 is SYDVKM. This CDR3 has 16 amino acids. CDR3 sequence (DNA): TGTGCCAGCAGTCCTCAGAGGGAGCGGTGGGCTGAAAAACTGTTTTTT. It encodes CASSPQRERWAEKLFF.